This T cell receptor beta chain was sequenced in a study of shared clonotypes between healthy human individuals. The overall study: Each donor contributed plates that comprised three CD4 naive, three CD4 memory, two CD8 naive and one CD8 memory.

Study conclusions and caveats: A small donor pool kept down the genetic and exposure-history diversity that was represented.

Germline V lookup: CDR1 LGHNA, CDR2 YNFKEQ. The CDR3 runs 16 residues. V lost 1 base to trimming and J lost 4 bases; unmatched junction nucleotides: 5. Naive-designated CD8 cells lacked CD45RO, were positively enriched for CCR7, and omitted terminally differentiated effector memory CD45RA+ cells. The study drew its donors from healthy HIV-negative adults without recent acute infections or vaccinations. Caucasian adults residing in Nashville, Tennessee made up all the donors. Turning to this clone: Its antigen is still unknown.

The data were produced by immunoSEQ multiplex PCR, yet TCRdb's version contains in-frame clones alone and is incomplete. The table lists some 600,000 clones, 95% to 97% of them singletons. The clonotype originates from a woman aged 25-40 years in good health. Material for sequencing was naive CD8+ T cells sorted from blood. The chain couples TRBV4-2 to TRBJ2-3, with 10 bases matching TRBD2. CDR3: CASSQAGLAAADTQYF. The DNA of the CDR3 is TGTGCCAGCAGCCAAGCAGGACTAGCGGCGGCAGATACGCAGTATTTT.